This T cell receptor beta chain was captured in a study of regulatory T cells in long-lasting Graves disease. Arm-PCR of CDR3 regions with iRepertoire HTBI primers generated TCR beta libraries. A single record per CDR3 protein comes from TCRdb applying MiXCR to the multiplex PCR reads. The sample records roughly 250,000 distinct CDR3 sequences, about 18% being singletons. After removal of 3 bases from V and 0 bases from J, the junction contained 20 bases not matched to a gene. Looked up from germline, CDR1 is DFQATT and CDR2 is SNEGSKA (reference sequence). The CDR3 loop spans 21 amino acids. Study-level findings and limits: Whereas 900 to 1,000 public clonotypes were shared by new patients, persistent patients shared more, at around 2,700.

Time point in this sample: newly diagnosed GD, antithyroid drugs for less than 3 months. The TCR library was prepared using RNA isolated from PBMCs. This clonotype appeared many times. Its specificity is not known. The same sample was also used in a study of T cells in Graves' hyperthyroidism and ophthalmopathy.

This receptor was taken from a woman in her 30s with Graves disease. The material was peripheral blood mononuclear cells (PBMCs), obtained at new diagnosis, from a patient treated with antithyroid drugs. The chain carries TRBV20-1 and TRBJ2-3, with TRBD2 matching 11 bases. For the CDR3, the DNA is TGCAGTGCTAGTCCGAATTCGTGGGCTAGCGGGGGGATCCATAGCACAGATACGCAGTATTTT. Translation gives CSASPNSWASGGIHSTDTQYF.